A single T cell receptor beta chain is shown here with its context. Its antigen is currently unknown. PCR amplification relied on 60 Vbeta primers (plus 13 Jbeta primers). Assay used: immunoSEQ multiplex PCR; TCRdb lists only in-frame clones, some missing. The sample contains over 250,000 clones, 70% to 90% of which appear only once. Germline CDR1 SEHNR, CDR2 FQNEAQ (reference sequence). Trimming took off 3 bases at V and 4 bases at J, with 6 bases between the two ends. This CDR3 has 12 amino acids. This entry is derived from a study of cytomegalovirus exposure and HLA in healthy donors. General study points: The authors enumerated 180 or so TCR beta chains as linked to cytomegalovirus.

The genes are TRBV7-9 and TRBJ1-1, with TRBD1 as a possible D gene (6 bases). This TCR was recovered from a middle-aged man in good health and CMV-seropositive. Input material: PBMCs. The CDR3 sequence: CASSLTGTEAFF. The CDR3 DNA sequence: TGTGCCAGCAGCTTGACAGGCACTGAAGCTTTCTTT.